Below are 14 T cell receptor beta chains sequenced from a single sample in a study of T cells after yellow fever vaccination. A single record per CDR3 protein comes from TCRdb applying MiXCR to the 5' RACE reads. The table records about 320,000 distinct CDR3 sequences, approximately 4% of them present only once. Here the sequenced sample was PBMCs, taken 15 days after the yellow fever booster vaccination. Receptors were obtained from a man younger than 30 who received the YFV17D yellow fever vaccine.

A few counts support this clonotype. The chain recombines TRBV2 with TRBJ1-5, with D hard to call. The CDR3 consists of 14 residues. V was pared by 4 bases and J by 5 bases, with 12 bases between. CDR1 SNHLY and CDR2 FYNNEI come from the germline V gene. CDR3 sequence reads: CASSGLVRDQPQHF. CDR3 sequence (DNA): TGTGCCAGCAGTGGATTAGTCAGAGATCAGCCCCAGCATTTT.

In its sample, this clonotype was seen many times. The genes are TRBV29-1 and TRBJ2-5; D is unresolved. The V gene's germline CDR1 is SQVTM and CDR2 ANQGSEA. V was cut by 0 bases and J by 2 bases, with 13 bases left in between. The CDR3 runs to 15 residues. The CDR3 sequence: CSVEDLTEEQETQYF. The CDR3 DNA follows: TGCAGCGTTGAAGACCTAACTGAGGAGCAAGAGACCCAGTACTTC.

The J gene is TRBJ2-2, the V gene TRBV7-9, with unresolved D. Trimming stripped 4 bases from V and 0 bases from J, with 6 bases between. The CDR3 contains 14 residues. The V gene's germline CDR1 is SEHNR and CDR2 FQNEAQ (reference sequence). The CDR3 DNA reads as TGTGCCAGCAGCTCCGAGACGAACACCGGGGAGCTGTTTTTT. This sequence encodes CASSSETNTGELFF.

To note about this clonotype: One junction end does not reproduce the germline sequence, and a read error may be involved. V usage is TRBV5-1 and J usage is TRBJ2-3; a weak D match, TRBD1 (5 bases). CDR1 and CDR2 from the germline V gene are SGHRS and YFSETQ. The CDR3 loop spans 13 amino acids. CDR3 region: CACSLGLTDTQYF. For the CDR3, the DNA is TGCGCCTGCAGCTTGGGGCTCACAGATACGCAGTATTTT.

This clonotype was recorded many times. The CDR3 nucleotides read TGTGCCAGCAGCTTAGCTCCGGGACAGGGGAATCCCCTCCACTTT. This encodes CASSLAPGQGNPLHF. The chain carries TRBV7-6 and TRBJ1-6, with TRBD1 matching 10 bases. The CDR3 is made up of 15 amino acids. With V trimmed by 0 bases and J by 13 bases, 6 bases remained unmatched. Germline V gives CDR1 SGHVS, CDR2 FNYEAQ.

This clonotype was detected a few times. The rearrangement uses TRBV27 and TRBJ1-1; possibly TRBD1 for D (5 bases). The V end was cut by 6 bases, the J end by 3 bases, with 17 bases between. The CDR3 length is 15 residues. Germline CDR1 and CDR2: MNHEY and SMNVEV (reference sequence). The CDR3 DNA sequence: TGTGCCAGCAGCCACCACCGGGGAGGGGACACTGAAGCTTTCTTT. This gives the protein CASSHHRGGDTEAFF.

This clonotype has just a few counts. The V call is TRBV7-2, the J call TRBJ1-5; no definite D call. The CDR3 loop spans 13 amino acids. The germline gives CDR1 SGHTA, CDR2 FQGNSA. Trimming pared 5 bases from V and 6 bases from J, leaving 11 bases between. CDR3 coding DNA: TGTGCCAGCAGCGGCGGAACGGGTCAGCCCCAGCATTTT. Translating it yields CASSGGTGQPQHF.

This clonotype was found many times. This chain uses TRBV7-3 with TRBJ2-7; 10 positions match TRBD2. Germline V CDR1 and CDR2: SGHTA, FQGTGA. V was clipped by 5 bases and J by 1 base; unmatched bases: 11. The CDR3 extends over 17 amino acids. The CDR3 region has the DNA TGTGCCAGCAGCCCGATACTCCTAGCGGGGGAGTCCTACGAGCAGTACGTC. It encodes CASSPILLAGESYEQYV.

This clonotype was detected ten times or more. This chain uses TRBV7-2 with TRBJ2-5; D is perhaps TRBD1 (5 bases). This CDR3 spans 12 amino acids. Germline V gene sequence: CDR1 SGHTA, CDR2 FQGNSA. Trimming took 8 bases from V and 3 from J, leaving 10 bases between them. CDR3 sequence reads: CASGAREETQYF. As DNA, the CDR3 is TGTGCCAGCGGGGCCAGGGAAGAGACCCAGTACTTC.

This clonotype was seen many times. The rearrangement uses TRBV5-5 and TRBJ1-6; D ambiguous. The V and J ends lost 1 base and 6 bases respectively, with 14 bases between them. The CDR3 length is 16 residues. The germline V gene encodes CDR1 SGHKS and CDR2 YYEKEE (reference sequence). In DNA form, the CDR3 reads TGTGCCAGCAGCTTGTACCCAGGCAATTCTAATTCACCCCTCCACTTT. This gives the protein CASSLYPGNSNSPLHF.

The chain couples TRBV29-1 to TRBJ1-2, with no clear D. CDR1 and CDR2 (germline): SQVTM, ANQGSEA. The CDR3 sequence is 11 residues long. The V gene lost 4 bases and the J gene lost 4 bases, with 7 bases spanning the gap. The CDR3 DNA reads TGCAGCGTTGTCGACATCTATGGCTACACCTTC. Protein sequence: CSVVDIYGYTF.

This clonotype was recorded at least ten times. This sequence joins TRBV7-2 and TRBJ2-3; 13 bases are shared with TRBD2. The CDR3 contains 15 residues. V dropped 3 bases and J dropped 4; count of bases not matched to a gene: 1. The V gene's germline CDR1 is SGHTA and CDR2 FQGNSA. The CDR3 bases are TGTGCCAGCAGCTTTACTAGCGGGGGGGCAGATACGCAGTATTTT. This gives the protein CASSFTSGGADTQYF.

This clonotype appeared many times. The chain carries TRBV5-1 and TRBJ1-2; weak D call: TRBD1 (5 bases). CDR3 length: 15 residues. CDR1 is SGHRS and CDR2 is YFSETQ in the germline V gene. With 1 base removed from V and 2 bases from J, the gap between germline ends came to 12 bases. The CDR3 DNA is TGCGCCAGCAGCTTGCTAGGGGCGGCCAACTATGGCTACACCTTC. The encoded protein is CASSLLGAANYGYTF.

This sequence joins TRBV9 and TRBJ2-6, with unresolved D. The CDR3 contains 15 residues. Trimming stripped 0 bases from V and 0 bases from J, with 4 bases between. Germline assignment: CDR1 SGDLS and CDR2 YYNGEE. CDR3 sequence reads: CASSVVSSGANVLTF. As DNA, the CDR3 is TGTGCCAGCAGCGTAGTTTCCTCTGGGGCCAACGTCCTGACTTTC.